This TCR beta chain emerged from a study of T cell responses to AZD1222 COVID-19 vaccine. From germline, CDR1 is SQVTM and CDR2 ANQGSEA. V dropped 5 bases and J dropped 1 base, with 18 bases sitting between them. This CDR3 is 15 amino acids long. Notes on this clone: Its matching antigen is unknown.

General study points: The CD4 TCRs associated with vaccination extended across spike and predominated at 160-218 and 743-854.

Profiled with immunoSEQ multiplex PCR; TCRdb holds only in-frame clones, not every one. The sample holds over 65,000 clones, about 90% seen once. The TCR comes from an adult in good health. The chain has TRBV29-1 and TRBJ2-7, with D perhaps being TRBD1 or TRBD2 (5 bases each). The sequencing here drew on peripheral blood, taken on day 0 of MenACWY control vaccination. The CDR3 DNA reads TGCAGCGTTCATCAGATCCGGGACCGTTCCTACGAGCAGTACTTC. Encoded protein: CSVHQIRDRSYEQYF.